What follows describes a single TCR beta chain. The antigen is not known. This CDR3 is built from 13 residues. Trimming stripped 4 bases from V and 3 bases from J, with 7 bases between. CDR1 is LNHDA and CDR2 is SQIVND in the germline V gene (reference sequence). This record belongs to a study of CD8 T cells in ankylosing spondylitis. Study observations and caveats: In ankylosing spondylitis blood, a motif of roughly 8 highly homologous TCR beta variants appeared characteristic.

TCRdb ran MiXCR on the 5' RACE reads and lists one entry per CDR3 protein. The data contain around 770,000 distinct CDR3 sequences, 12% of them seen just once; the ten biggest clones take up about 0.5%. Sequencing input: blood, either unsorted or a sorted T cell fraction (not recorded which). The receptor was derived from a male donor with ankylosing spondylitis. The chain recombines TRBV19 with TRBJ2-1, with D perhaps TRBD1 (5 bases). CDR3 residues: CASSKGHYNEQFF. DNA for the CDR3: TGTGCCAGTAGTAAAGGACACTACAATGAGCAGTTCTTC. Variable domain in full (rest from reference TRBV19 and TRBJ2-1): DGGITQSPKYLFRKEGQNVTLSCEQNLNHDAMYWYRQDPGQGLRLIYYSQIVNDFQKGDIAEGYSVSREKKESFPLTVTSAQKNPTAFYLCASSKGHYNEQFFGPGTRLTVL.